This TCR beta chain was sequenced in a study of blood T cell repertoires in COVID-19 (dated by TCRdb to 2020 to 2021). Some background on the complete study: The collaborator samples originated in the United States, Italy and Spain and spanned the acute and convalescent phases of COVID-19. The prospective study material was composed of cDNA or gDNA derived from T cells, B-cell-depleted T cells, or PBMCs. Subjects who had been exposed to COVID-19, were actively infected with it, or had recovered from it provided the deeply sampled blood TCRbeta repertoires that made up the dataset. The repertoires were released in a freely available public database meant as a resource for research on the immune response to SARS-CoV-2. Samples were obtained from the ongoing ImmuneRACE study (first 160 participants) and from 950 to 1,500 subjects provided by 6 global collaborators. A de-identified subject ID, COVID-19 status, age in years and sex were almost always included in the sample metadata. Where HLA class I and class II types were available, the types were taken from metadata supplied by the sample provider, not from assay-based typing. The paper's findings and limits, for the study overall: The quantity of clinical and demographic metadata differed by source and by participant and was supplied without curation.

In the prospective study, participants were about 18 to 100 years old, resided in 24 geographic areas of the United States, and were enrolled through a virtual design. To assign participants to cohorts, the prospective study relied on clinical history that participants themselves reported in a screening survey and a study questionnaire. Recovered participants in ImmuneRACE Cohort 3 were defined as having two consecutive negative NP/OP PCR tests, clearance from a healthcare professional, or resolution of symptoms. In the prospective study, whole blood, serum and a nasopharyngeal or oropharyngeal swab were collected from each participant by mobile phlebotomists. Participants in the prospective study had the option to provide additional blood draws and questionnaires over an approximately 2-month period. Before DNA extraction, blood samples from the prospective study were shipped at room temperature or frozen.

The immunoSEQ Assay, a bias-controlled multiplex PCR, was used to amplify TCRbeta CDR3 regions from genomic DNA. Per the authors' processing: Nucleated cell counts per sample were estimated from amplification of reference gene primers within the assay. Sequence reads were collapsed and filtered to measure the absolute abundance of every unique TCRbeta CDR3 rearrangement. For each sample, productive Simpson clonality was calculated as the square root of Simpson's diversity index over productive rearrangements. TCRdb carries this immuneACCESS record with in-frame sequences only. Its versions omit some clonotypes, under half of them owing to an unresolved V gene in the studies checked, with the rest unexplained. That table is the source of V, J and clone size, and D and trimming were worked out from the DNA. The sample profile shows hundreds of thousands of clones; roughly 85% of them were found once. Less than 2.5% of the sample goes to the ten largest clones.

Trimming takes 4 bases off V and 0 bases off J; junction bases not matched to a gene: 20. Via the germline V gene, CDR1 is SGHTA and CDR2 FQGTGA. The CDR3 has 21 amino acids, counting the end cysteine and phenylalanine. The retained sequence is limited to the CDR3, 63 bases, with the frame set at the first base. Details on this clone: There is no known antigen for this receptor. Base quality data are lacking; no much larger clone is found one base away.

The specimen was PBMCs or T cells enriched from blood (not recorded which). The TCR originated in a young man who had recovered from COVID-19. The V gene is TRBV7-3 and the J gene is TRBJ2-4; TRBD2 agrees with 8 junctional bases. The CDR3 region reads CASSSLPQRGPHQLAKNIQYF. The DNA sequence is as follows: TGTGCCAGCAGCTCCCTCCCCCAGCGGGGGCCCCACCAGCTAGCCAAAAACATTCAGTACTTC.